One and the same sample provided the 26 T cell receptor beta chains below, sequenced in a study of blood T cell repertoires in COVID-19. The data were produced by immunoSEQ multiplex PCR, yet TCRdb's version contains in-frame clones alone and is incomplete. Here the sample spans about 240,000 clones, more than 75% being singletons. Material: peripheral blood. The receptors here all came from a middle-aged woman who had recovered from COVID-19.

This clone occurred a few times. The chain employs TRBV10-2 and TRBJ2-1; 9 bases are shared with TRBD2. This CDR3 region has 13 residues. Looked up from germline, CDR1 is WSHSY and CDR2 is SAAADI. V was pared by 4 bases and J by 12 bases, with 7 bases of the junction left unmatched. This chain's CDR3 is CASSGLAGDWQFF. The DNA of the CDR3 is TGCGCCAGCAGTGGTTTAGCGGGAGATTGGCAGTTCTTC.

The chain joins TRBV6-6 to TRBJ1-5; unclear D gene. Deletions cut 6 bases from V and 5 bases from J, with 11 bases between. This CDR3 is built from 13 residues. The germline gives CDR1 MNHNY, CDR2 SVGAGI (reference sequence). The CDR3, as DNA: TGTGCCAGCAGCCCCGCGGGCGATCAGCCCCAGCATTTT. Protein: CASSPAGDQPQHF.

The chain recombines TRBV6-5 with TRBJ2-7, with 7 bases aligning to TRBD1. The germline V gene encodes CDR1 MNHEY and CDR2 SVGAGI. After removal of 2 bases from V and 3 bases from J, the junction contained 7 bases not matched to a gene. The CDR3 extends over 15 amino acids. The CDR3 DNA reads as TGTGCCAGCAGTTACCCTACCACAGGGGTCTACGAGCAGTACTTC. Residues: CASSYPTTGVYEQYF.

V is TRBV18 and J is TRBJ2-7; D perhaps matches TRBD2 (6 bases). Germline V gene lookup returns CDR1 KGHSH and CDR2 LQKENI. This CDR3 is built from 15 residues. Trimming stripped 0 bases from V and 0 bases from J, with 9 bases between. The CDR3 DNA is TGTGCCAGCTCACCACCCCGGGGGAGCTCCTACGAGCAGTACTTC. It translates to CASSPPRGSSYEQYF.

The chain carries TRBV4-1 and TRBJ1-1; D may be TRBD1 (5 bases). Trimming pared 4 bases from V and 7 bases from J, leaving 19 bases between. Germline V lookup: CDR1 MGHRA, CDR2 YSYEKL. The CDR3 extends over 15 amino acids. This CDR3 reads CASSPQRGREGEAFF. The CDR3 DNA reads TGCGCCAGCAGCCCACAGCGGGGGAGGGAGGGTGAAGCTTTCTTT.

V gene TRBV19 combines with J gene TRBJ1-2; D gene unclear. The ends were cut back, 7 bases at V and 9 bases at J, with 24 bases in the middle. This CDR3 has 15 residues. The germline V gene encodes CDR1 LNHDA and CDR2 SQIVND (reference sequence). The CDR3 DNA reads TGTGCCAGTACGCCCCGCGCAGCGGGCCCAAGCCGCTACACCTTC. Translated, it gives CASTPRAAGPSRYTF. Full variable domain (outside the CDR3, taken from reference TRBV19 and TRBJ1-2): DGGITQSPKYLFRKEGQNVTLSCEQNLNHDAMYWYRQDPGQGLRLIYYSQIVNDFQKGDIAEGYSVSREKKESFPLTVTSAQKNPTAFYLCASTPRAAGPSRYTFGSGTRLTVV.

The chain couples TRBV24-1 to TRBJ2-1; 13 bases are a match to TRBD2. CDR3 length: 17 residues. After removal of 4 bases from V and 1 base from J, the junction contained 3 bases not matched to a gene. Germline CDR1 and CDR2: KGHDR and SFDVKD. The CDR3 here is CATSDPGLAGSYNEQFF. As DNA, the CDR3 is TGTGCCACCAGTGACCCGGGACTAGCGGGGTCCTACAATGAGCAGTTCTTC.

The chain couples TRBV18 to TRBJ2-1, with D possibly matching TRBD2 (7 bases). The germline V gene has CDR1 KGHSH and CDR2 LQKENI. The CDR3 extends over 15 amino acids. Trimming left V 3 bases short and J 7 bases short, with 16 bases between. The chain's CDR3 is CASSPGTPGGNEQFF. The CDR3 DNA is TGTGCCAGCTCACCCGGGACACCCGGGGGGAATGAGCAGTTCTTC. The entire variable domain, with the rest obtained from reference TRBV18 and TRBJ2-1, is as follows: NAGVMQNPRHLVRRRGQEARLRCSPMKGHSHVYWYRQLPEEGLKFMVYLQKENIIDESGMPKERFSAEFPKEGPSILRIQQVVRGDSAAYFCASSPGTPGGNEQFFGPGTRLTVL.

CDR3 nucleotide sequence: TGTGCCAGCAGCCAAGTGAAGGGGTTAGGGGAGCTGTTTTTT. Protein sequence: CASSQVKGLGELFF. The chain combines TRBV4-2 with TRBJ2-2; a weak D match, TRBD1 (5 bases). The CDR3 totals 14 residues. Germline CDR1 and CDR2: LGHNA and YNFKEQ. The V and J ends lost 1 base and 8 bases respectively, with 11 bases between them.

The genes are TRBV5-6 and TRBJ1-2; D is possibly TRBD1 (5 bases). V dropped 1 base and J dropped 6 bases, with 22 bases sitting between them. Germline V gene data show CDR1 as SGHDT and CDR2 as YYEEEE. This CDR3 region has 17 residues. CDR3 in DNA: TGTGCCAGCAGCTTGTTCGGACCACAGGCCGCGACGGATGGCTACACCTTC. Translating gives CASSLFGPQAATDGYTF.

The genes are TRBV5-6 and TRBJ2-6; D gene unclear. Germline V gene data show CDR1 as SGHDT and CDR2 as YYEEEE. The V gene lost 4 bases and the J gene lost 6 bases, with 11 bases spanning the gap. The CDR3 extends over 14 amino acids. The DNA for the CDR3 is TGTGCCAGCAGCCCAAGAGGTCCGGCCAACGTCCTGACTTTC. It codes for CASSPRGPANVLTF.

The chain couples TRBV13 to TRBJ1-1; no definite D call. CDR1 and CDR2 (germline): PRHDT, FYEKMQ (reference sequence). The CDR3 is 16 amino acids. With 6 bases removed from V and 1 base from J, the gap between germline ends came to 18 bases. The CDR3 nucleotides read TGTGCCAGCAGTACCGAGCGGGAGGGCTCGAACACTGAAGCTTTCTTT. This encodes CASSTEREGSNTEAFF.

CDR3 sequence (DNA): TGTGCCAGCAGAGGACAGGGGGCAGGATTGGGCACTGAAGCTTTCTTT. Its translation: CASRGQGAGLGTEAFF. The V gene is TRBV5-4, the J gene TRBJ1-1; 11 bases are a match to TRBD1. CDR1 and CDR2 from the germline V gene are SGHNT and YYREEE (reference sequence). The length of the CDR3 is 16 residues. V lost 5 bases, J lost 4 bases, and 10 bases stayed unmatched.

The chain is built from TRBV3-1 (or the pseudogene TRBV3-2) and TRBJ2-5; tentative D call: TRBD1 (7 bases). The germline CDR1 and CDR2 sequences are LGHDT and YNNKEL (reference sequence). The CDR3 extends over 14 amino acids. V lost 4 bases to trimming and J lost 9 bases, with 18 bases between them. The CDR3 DNA follows: TGTGCCAGCAGCCTACCAGGGGGGATGGGGGCCCAGTACTTC. Its protein is CASSLPGGMGAQYF.

V usage is TRBV19 and J usage is TRBJ1-2; 8 bases align to TRBD1. This CDR3 is built from 15 residues. Germline values: CDR1 LNHDA, CDR2 SQIVND (reference sequence). The J segment lost 4 bases and the V segment lost 3 bases, leaving 7 bases of the junction unmatched. CDR3 in amino acids: CASSINRGSGYGYTF. CDR3 DNA: TGTGCCAGTAGTATCAACAGGGGGTCAGGCTATGGCTACACCTTC.

This chain connects TRBV6-1 to TRBJ2-7; no clear D gene. CDR3 length: 15 residues. V dropped 1 base and J dropped 0 bases, with 10 bases sitting between them. Germline CDR1 MNHNS, CDR2 SASEGT. As DNA, the CDR3 is TGTGCCAGCAGTGAAGGGTCACTTAGCTCCTACGAGCAGTACGTC. This encodes CASSEGSLSSYEQYV.

The chain uses TRBV19 and TRBJ2-3; D is possibly TRBD2 (5 bases). Germline loops: CDR1 LNHDA, CDR2 SQIVND (reference sequence). The germline V and J ends were trimmed by 3 bases and 5 bases, with 15 bases remaining between them. The length of the CDR3 is 15 residues. DNA of the CDR3: TGTGCCAGTAGTATTCCCGGGAAAGTTCTAGATACGCAGTATTTT. Translating it yields CASSIPGKVLDTQYF.

V is TRBV10-3 and J is TRBJ2-3; 15 positions match TRBD2. Germline values: CDR1 ENHRY, CDR2 SYGVKD. The trim removed 10 bases at V and 1 base at J, leaving 12 bases unmatched. The CDR3 is 18 amino acids. The CDR3 nucleotides are TGTGCCACCACGGGGACTAGCGGGAGGTTAAGGGGCACAGATACGCAGTATTTT. This gives the protein CATTGTSGRLRGTDTQYF.

The V and J genes are TRBV2 and TRBJ1-1; 10 bases align to TRBD1. This CDR3 is built from 13 residues. The J segment lost 6 bases and the V segment lost 10 bases, leaving 8 bases of the junction unmatched. Germline assignment: CDR1 SNHLY and CDR2 FYNNEI. CDR3 nucleotide sequence: TGTGCCATCCCCGGGACAGGGGTCCCTGAAGCTTTCTTT. Its translation: CAIPGTGVPEAFF.

The genes are TRBV7-3 and TRBJ2-1, with 10 bases identical to TRBD2. The trim removed 5 bases at V and 6 bases at J, leaving 10 bases unmatched. This CDR3 is built from 16 residues. The V gene's germline CDR1 is SGHTA and CDR2 FQGTGA. The CDR3 bases are TGTGCCAGCAGCCCCCAAGCGGGAGGGCCTTTCAATGAGCAGTTCTTC. It specifies CASSPQAGGPFNEQFF.

The V call is TRBV6-2 or TRBV6-3, the J call TRBJ1-2; D might be TRBD1 (6 bases). Germline CDR1 and CDR2: MNHEY and SVGEGT. The CDR3 covers 15 residues. V was shortened by 5 bases and J by 2 bases, with 15 bases between the two germline ends. CDR3 region: CASSPRQDLNYGYTF. DNA for the CDR3: TGTGCCAGCAGTCCGCGACAGGATCTCAACTATGGCTACACCTTC.

In this sample, this clone turned up once. The chain employs TRBV11-3 and TRBJ1-1; D remains unclear. The CDR3 spans 13 residues. Germline loops: CDR1 SGHNT, CDR2 YENEEA. V was trimmed by 0 bases and J by 11 bases, leaving 13 bases between them. CDR3 residues: CASSLDPPGGAFF. As DNA, the CDR3 is TGTGCCAGCAGCTTAGATCCCCCGGGAGGGGCTTTCTTT.

The V gene is TRBV6-6, the J gene TRBJ1-5, with D hard to call. The CDR3 spans 14 residues. Per germline, CDR1 MNHNY and CDR2 SVGAGI (reference sequence). Trimming stripped 6 bases from V and 4 bases from J, with 13 bases between. The CDR3 loop is CASSPHEENQPQHF. The DNA of the CDR3 is TGTGCCAGCAGCCCACACGAGGAGAATCAGCCCCAGCATTTT.

The genes are TRBV30 and TRBJ1-1, with D unresolved. CDR3 length: 11 amino acids. The germline V and J ends were trimmed by 0 bases and 9 bases, with 8 bases remaining between them. Germline-derived CDR1 and CDR2 are GTSNPN and SVGIG (reference sequence). The CDR3 reads CAWSVLSQAFF. The CDR3 DNA reads as TGTGCCTGGAGTGTTTTGAGTCAAGCTTTCTTT.

V and J are TRBV5-6 and TRBJ2-7; TRBD1 matches 8 bases. The CDR3 covers 15 residues. J lost 6 bases, V lost 4 bases, and 12 bases had no gene match. Germline loops: CDR1 SGHDT, CDR2 YYEEEE. The CDR3 DNA reads as TGTGCCAGCAGCGCCTACTCCGGGACAGGAACCGAGCAGTACTTC. Residues: CASSAYSGTGTEQYF.

This clone is a singleton in its sample. V is TRBV30 and J is TRBJ1-4; 8 bases fit TRBD1. The ends lost 3 bases at V and 4 bases at J; junction bases unmatched: 10. CDR3 size: 16 residues. Germline CDR1 GTSNPN, CDR2 SVGIG (reference sequence). CDR3 sequence (DNA): TGTGCCTGGAGCCCCGGGACAGGACGGGGTAATGAAAAACTGTTTTTT. Its protein product is CAWSPGTGRGNEKLFF.